The 29 T cell receptor beta chains listed next were all sequenced from one sample in a study of shared clonotypes between healthy human individuals. The data were produced by immunoSEQ multiplex PCR, yet TCRdb's version contains in-frame clones alone and is incomplete. The sample has a few million clones; roughly 92% are singletons. What was sequenced was naive CD4+ T cells sorted from blood. Subset in this sample: CD45RA+ positively selected. Every receptor here comes from a man between 18 and 35 years old in good health.

Comments on this clone: Other DNA sequences from this sample encode an identical CDR3 as well. The chain couples TRBV5-1 to TRBJ2-5; TRBD1 matches at 11 bases. Trimming removed 4 bases from V and 1 base from J; junction bases left unmatched: 3. Germline loops: CDR1 SGHRS, CDR2 YFSETQ. CDR3 length: 15 amino acids. The CDR3 is CASSNGTGGQETQYF. The CDR3 region has the DNA TGCGCCAGCAGCAATGGGACAGGGGGCCAAGAGACCCAGTACTTC.

This clone was picked up one time. The chain has TRBV11-2 and TRBJ2-3; D is undetermined. With 5 bases removed from V and 1 base from J, the gap between germline ends came to 7 bases. Germline CDR1 is SGHAT and CDR2 is FQNNGV. The length of the CDR3 is 13 residues. The CDR3 coding sequence is TGTGCCAGCAGCCCAGACGGCACAGATACGCAGTATTTT. Translated, it gives CASSPDGTDTQYF.

Turning to this clone: The sample has other DNA sequences that encode this CDR3 too. The V gene is TRBV29-1, the J gene TRBJ1-4; D not certain. The CDR3 totals 10 residues. Per the germline V gene, CDR1 is SQVTM and CDR2 is ANQGSEA. The germline V and J ends were trimmed by 4 bases and 5 bases, with 2 bases remaining between them. CDR3 in DNA: TGCAGCGTTGCGAATGAAAAACTGTTTTTT. Its translation is CSVANEKLFF.

The rearrangement uses TRBV7-9 and TRBJ1-2; no clear D. Germline loops: CDR1 SEHNR, CDR2 FQNEAQ (reference sequence). The V end lost 3 bases, the J end lost 6 bases, and 8 bases lay between the germline ends. The CDR3 runs 12 residues. CDR3 protein: CASSFYGDGYTF. In DNA, the CDR3 is TGTGCCAGCAGCTTTTATGGGGATGGCTACACCTTC.

Details on this clone: This CDR3 is also generated by other DNA sequences in the sample. The chain combines TRBV7-9 with TRBJ1-1; D possibly corresponds to TRBD1 (6 bases). Germline loops: CDR1 SEHNR, CDR2 FQNEAQ (reference sequence). V was trimmed by 3 bases and J by 2 bases, leaving 10 bases between them. The CDR3 spans 14 residues. The CDR3 nucleotides read TGTGCCAGCAGCTTGTCGACAGGAAACACTGAAGCTTTCTTT. It yields the protein CASSLSTGNTEAFF.

The chain has TRBV2 and TRBJ1-6; 10 bases agree with TRBD1. Germline CDR1 SNHLY, CDR2 FYNNEI. CDR3 length: 16 residues. The J segment lost 4 bases and the V segment lost 7 bases, leaving 7 bases of the junction unmatched. CDR3 DNA sequence: TGTGCCAGCATTCCGGACAGGGGGGTTTATAATTCACCCCTCCACTTT. It encodes CASIPDRGVYNSPLHF.

The gene calls are TRBV10-3 and TRBJ1-5; D gene uncertain. The CDR3 covers 16 residues. The V end lost 1 base, the J end lost 6 bases, and 16 bases lay between the germline ends. Per the germline V gene, CDR1 is ENHRY and CDR2 is SYGVKD. CDR3 region: CAISELRQEIGQPQHF. The CDR3 DNA sequence: TGTGCCATCAGTGAGTTGAGACAAGAGATCGGTCAGCCCCAGCATTTT.

Concerning this clone: The same CDR3 is also encoded by other DNA sequences in this sample. V is TRBV18 and J is TRBJ2-5; no definite D call. The germline CDR1 and CDR2 sequences are KGHSH and LQKENI. This CDR3 is 13 amino acids long. The germline V and J ends were trimmed by 2 bases and 5 bases, with 9 bases remaining between them. The CDR3 DNA sequence: TGTGCCAGCTCACCAGGTGTGGGGGAGACCCAGTACTTC. The encoded protein is CASSPGVGETQYF.

The table lists this clone with a few counts. The CDR3: CASSLQGLAQYF. The CDR3 DNA reads as TGTGCCAGCAGCTTACAGGGGTTGGCGCAGTACTTC. The V call is TRBV7-9, the J call TRBJ2-7; TRBD1 is a possible D gene (6 bases). V lost 2 bases to trimming and J lost 9 bases, with 11 bases between them. CDR1 is SEHNR, CDR2 FQNEAQ, per germline (reference sequence). The CDR3 sequence is 12 residues long.

The chain is built from TRBV9 and TRBJ1-2; 9 bases are shared with TRBD1. The junction had 3 bases not matched to a gene; V was cut back by 3 bases and J by 6 bases. This CDR3 region has 13 residues. Per germline, CDR1 SGDLS and CDR2 YYNGEE. The CDR3 sequence: CASSAQGADGYTF. CDR3 DNA sequence: TGTGCCAGCAGCGCACAGGGGGCGGATGGCTACACCTTC.

The V and J genes are TRBV14 and TRBJ1-1, with 7 bases matching TRBD1. The J segment lost 8 bases and the V segment lost 4 bases, leaving 7 bases of the junction unmatched. The CDR3 contains 13 residues. In germline, CDR1 is SGHDN, CDR2 FVKESK. CDR3 in amino acids: CASSLNRDREAFF. The CDR3 DNA is TGTGCCAGCAGCCTTAACCGGGACAGAGAAGCTTTCTTT.

The chain uses TRBV23-1 and TRBJ1-5; D gene unclear. TRBV23-1 is an ORF, and what it does is uncertain. There are 15 residues in the CDR3. The V and J ends lost 0 bases and 0 bases respectively, with 6 bases between them. The CDR3 DNA is TGCGCCAGCAGTCAATCGCGCCATAGCAATCAGCCCCAGCATTTT. As protein: CASSQSRHSNQPQHF.

The CDR3 loop is CASSRGRHEKLFF. In nucleotides, the CDR3 is TGTGCCAGCTCGAGGGGTAGGCATGAAAAACTGTTTTTT. The chain carries TRBV6-5 and TRBJ1-4, with D possibly matching TRBD1 (5 bases). The V end was cut by 8 bases, the J end by 6 bases, with 13 bases between. Germline CDR1 MNHEY, CDR2 SVGAGI. The CDR3 totals 13 residues.

About this clone: This specimen includes other DNA sequences encoding the same CDR3. V is TRBV5-1 and J is TRBJ2-7; 9 bases are a match to TRBD1. This CDR3 is built from 14 residues. Germline V gene data show CDR1 as SGHRS and CDR2 as YFSETQ. Trimming at V came to 0 bases and at J to 5 bases, leaving 3 bases not matched to a gene. Here the CDR3 DNA reads TGCGCCAGCAGCTTGGGACAGGGGGTGGACGAGCAGTACTTC. Its translation is CASSLGQGVDEQYF.

This sequence joins TRBV18 and TRBJ2-3; 15 bases fit TRBD2. Per the germline V gene, CDR1 is KGHSH and CDR2 is LQKENI. The CDR3 loop spans 18 amino acids. V trimming: 0 bases; J trimming: 4 bases; junction bases outside the gene matches: 5. The chain's CDR3 is CASSPPGLAGGLADTQYF. The CDR3 DNA reads as TGTGCCAGCTCACCACCAGGACTAGCGGGAGGGTTGGCAGATACGCAGTATTTT. The whole variable domain, filled in from reference TRBV18 and TRBJ2-3, reads NAGVMQNPRHLVRRRGQEARLRCSPMKGHSHVYWYRQLPEEGLKFMVYLQKENIIDESGMPKERFSAEFPKEGPSILRIQQVVRGDSAAYFCASSPPGLAGGLADTQYFGPGTRLTVL.

This rearrangement joins TRBV15 to TRBJ2-5; D not resolved. Trimming left V 4 bases short and J 6 bases short, with 9 bases between. The germline gives CDR1 LNHNV, CDR2 YYDKDF (reference sequence). The CDR3 contains 12 residues. CDR3 nucleotides: TGTGCCACCAGCACCGATGTCCAGACCCAGTACTTC. Residues: CATSTDVQTQYF.

V and J are TRBV5-6 and TRBJ1-4, with 7 bases fitting TRBD1. In germline, CDR1 is SGHDT, CDR2 YYEEEE. The CDR3 loop spans 15 amino acids. V was clipped by 4 bases and J by 3 bases; unmatched bases: 6. CDR3 nucleotide sequence: TGTGCCAGCAGCCCTCCGGGACAGCCTAATGAAAAACTGTTTTTT. Translation: CASSPPGQPNEKLFF.

The J gene is TRBJ1-2, the V gene TRBV6-5; 9 bases are shared with TRBD1. The ends lost 6 bases at V and 8 bases at J; junction bases unmatched: 4. Germline CDR1 reads MNHEY; CDR2 reads SVGAGI. This CDR3 is 12 amino acids long. This CDR3 is CASSRTGVGYTF. For the CDR3, the DNA is TGTGCCAGCAGCCGGACAGGGGTCGGCTACACCTTC.

The rearrangement uses TRBV30 and TRBJ2-2, with D perhaps given as TRBD1 or TRBD2 (7 bases each). V was clipped by 7 bases and J by 5 bases, with 20 bases between them. Germline lookup yields CDR1 GTSNPN and CDR2 SVGIG (reference sequence). The CDR3 sequence is 15 residues long. The CDR3 coding sequence is TGTGCCTACCAAGCGGGACAGTTGTGGACCGGGGAGCTGTTTTTT. Its protein is CAYQAGQLWTGELFF. Filled out from reference TRBV30 and TRBJ2-2, the complete variable domain reads SQTIHQWPATLVQPVGSPLSLECTVEGTSNPNLYWYRQAAGRGLQLLFYSVGIGQISSEVPQNLSASRPQDRQFILSSKKLLLSDSGFYLCAYQAGQLWTGELFFGEGSRLTVL.

The chain uses TRBV18 and TRBJ2-1, with D tentatively TRBD2 (6 bases). CDR3 length equals 13 residues. CDR1 KGHSH and CDR2 LQKENI come from the germline V gene. V was clipped by 3 bases and J by 9 bases, with 12 bases between them. The CDR3 DNA reads TGTGCCAGCTCACCCGCGGGGAACGGTGAGCAGTTCTTC. Protein product: CASSPAGNGEQFF.

Comments on this clone: Different DNA sequences within this sample yield the same CDR3. The chain uses TRBV5-4 and TRBJ2-3; 10 positions agree with TRBD2. There are 16 residues in the CDR3. V shed 4 bases, J shed 0 bases, and the junction held 5 bases outside the gene matches. CDR1 is SGHNT, CDR2 YYREEE, per germline (reference sequence). CDR3 sequence reads: CASSEGTSESTDTQYF. As DNA, the CDR3 is TGTGCCAGCAGCGAAGGGACTAGCGAGAGCACAGATACGCAGTATTTT.

CDR3 sequence reads: CASSIEVAGELFF. The CDR3 DNA is TGTGCCAGCAGTATAGAGGTTGCCGGGGAGCTGTTTTTT. The chain has TRBV2 and TRBJ2-2; D remains ambiguous. Germline V CDR1 and CDR2: SNHLY, FYNNEI. This CDR3 has 13 residues. V gave up 5 bases and J gave up 6 bases, with 10 bases separating them.

This chain connects TRBV19 to TRBJ2-2, with a tentative D call TRBD2 (6 bases). The length of the CDR3 is 14 residues. V lost 5 bases and J 2 bases, leaving 9 bases between the germline ends. Germline assignment: CDR1 LNHDA and CDR2 SQIVND (reference sequence). In nucleotides, the CDR3 is TGTGCCAGTAGTGTAGCGGCCAACACCGGGGAGCTGTTTTTT. Protein product: CASSVAANTGELFF.

Comments on this clone: In the same sample, other DNA sequences code for this CDR3. The J gene is TRBJ2-2, the V gene TRBV18; D possibly corresponds to TRBD2 (5 bases). This CDR3 has 13 residues. Germline V gene data show CDR1 as KGHSH and CDR2 as LQKENI. Trimming pared 2 bases from V and 5 bases from J, leaving 6 bases between. The CDR3 is CASSPGETGELFF. As DNA, the CDR3 is TGTGCCAGCTCACCAGGGGAGACCGGGGAGCTGTTTTTT.

V gene TRBV2 combines with J gene TRBJ2-3; D remains unclear. From germline, CDR1 is SNHLY and CDR2 FYNNEI. CDR3 length: 14 residues. The V and J ends lost 3 bases and 0 bases respectively, with 7 bases between them. CDR3 in DNA: TGTGCCAGCAGTGATACTTCTAGCACAGATACGCAGTATTTT. This gives the protein CASSDTSSTDTQYF. Looking up the rest from reference TRBV2 and TRBJ2-3 gives the full variable domain: EPEVTQTPSHQVTQMGQEVILRCVPISNHLYFYWYRQILGQKVEFLVSFYNNEISEKSEIFDDQFSVERPDGSNFTLKIRSTKLEDSAMYFCASSDTSSTDTQYFGPGTRLTVL.

The genes are TRBV19 and TRBJ2-1; 9 bases are a match to TRBD1. The CDR3 sequence is 15 residues long. With 5 bases clipped from V and 4 bases from J, the junction kept 6 bases outside the gene matches. Germline V gene data show CDR1 as LNHDA and CDR2 as SQIVND (reference sequence). CDR3 in DNA: TGTGCCAGTAGTCCTGACAGGGGGAAATACAATGAGCAGTTCTTC. It is translated as CASSPDRGKYNEQFF. Drawing the rest from reference TRBV19 and TRBJ2-1, the complete variable domain is DGGITQSPKYLFRKEGQNVTLSCEQNLNHDAMYWYRQDPGQGLRLIYYSQIVNDFQKGDIAEGYSVSREKKESFPLTVTSAQKNPTAFYLCASSPDRGKYNEQFFGPGTRLTVL.

The chain employs TRBV18 and TRBJ1-3; D is possibly TRBD1 (6 bases). V was cut by 3 bases and J by 4 bases, with 19 bases left in between. Per germline, CDR1 KGHSH and CDR2 LQKENI. The length of the CDR3 is 17 residues. This chain's CDR3 is CASSPLTGNSAGNTIYF. Here the CDR3 DNA reads TGTGCCAGCTCACCCTTAACAGGGAACTCGGCCGGAAACACCATATATTTT.

This chain connects TRBV6-1 to TRBJ2-3; 7 positions match TRBD2. The germline gives CDR1 MNHNS, CDR2 SASEGT. The junction had 5 bases not matched to a gene; V was cut back by 8 bases and J by 0 bases. There are 14 residues in the CDR3. CDR3 in amino acids: CASLTSKSTDTQYF. CDR3 nucleotide sequence: TGTGCCAGCCTGACTAGCAAGAGCACAGATACGCAGTATTTT.

V usage is TRBV10-1 and J usage is TRBJ1-1; no reliable D call. The CDR3 loop spans 14 amino acids. Germline values: CDR1 WNHNN, CDR2 SYGVQD (reference sequence). Trimming left V 5 bases short and J 0 bases short, with 10 bases between. In nucleotides, the CDR3 is TGCGCCAGCAGTTTCGGGCCTTTGAACACTGAAGCTTTCTTT. Encoded protein: CASSFGPLNTEAFF.